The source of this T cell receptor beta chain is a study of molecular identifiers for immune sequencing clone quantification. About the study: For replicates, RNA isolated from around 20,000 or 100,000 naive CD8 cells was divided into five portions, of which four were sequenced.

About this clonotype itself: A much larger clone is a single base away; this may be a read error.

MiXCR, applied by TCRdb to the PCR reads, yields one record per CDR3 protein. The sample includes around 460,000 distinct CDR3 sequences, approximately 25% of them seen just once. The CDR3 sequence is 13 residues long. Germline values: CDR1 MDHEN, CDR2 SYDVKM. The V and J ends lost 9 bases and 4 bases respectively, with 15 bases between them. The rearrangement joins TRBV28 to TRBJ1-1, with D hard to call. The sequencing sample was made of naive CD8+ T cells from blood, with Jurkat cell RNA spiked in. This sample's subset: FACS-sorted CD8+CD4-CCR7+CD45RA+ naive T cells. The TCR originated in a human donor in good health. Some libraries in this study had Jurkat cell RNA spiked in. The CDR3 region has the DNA TGTGCCAGGAGGCCTGAGGTGGTCACTGAAGCTTTCTTT. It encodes CARRPEVVTEAFF. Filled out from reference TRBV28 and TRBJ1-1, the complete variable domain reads DVKVTQSSRYLVKRTGEKVFLECVQDMDHENMFWYRQDPGLGLRLIYFSYDVKMKEKGDIPEGYSVSREKKERFSLILESASTNQTSMYLCARRPEVVTEAFFGQGTRLTVV.